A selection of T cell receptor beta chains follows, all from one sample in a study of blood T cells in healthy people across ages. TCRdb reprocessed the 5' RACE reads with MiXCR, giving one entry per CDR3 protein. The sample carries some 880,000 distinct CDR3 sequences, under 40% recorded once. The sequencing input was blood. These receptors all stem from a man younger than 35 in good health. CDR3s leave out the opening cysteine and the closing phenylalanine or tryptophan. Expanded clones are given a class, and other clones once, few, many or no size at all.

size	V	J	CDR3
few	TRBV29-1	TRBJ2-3	SGRTGFKADTQY
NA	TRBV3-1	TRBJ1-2	ASSQDPGGGYVDGYT
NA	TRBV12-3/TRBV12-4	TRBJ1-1	ASSTGRLNTEAF
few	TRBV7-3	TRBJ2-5	ASSLTLRTEQY
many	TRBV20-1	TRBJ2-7	SAERVYEQY
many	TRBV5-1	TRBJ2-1	ASSFSLAGLPYNEQF
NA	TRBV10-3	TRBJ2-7	AIRDRGRPSYEQY
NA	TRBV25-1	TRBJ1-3	ASSGQGKGPGNTIY
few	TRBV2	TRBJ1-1	ASMETGATEAF
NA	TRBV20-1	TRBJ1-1	SASLFGGGERTEAF
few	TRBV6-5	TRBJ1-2	ASSRAGGYGYT
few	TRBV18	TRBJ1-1	ASSPERTGGRRRGVNTEAF
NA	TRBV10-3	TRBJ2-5	AISAFGGDNEQY
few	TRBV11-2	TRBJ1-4	ASRHPGLNEKLF
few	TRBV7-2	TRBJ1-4	ASSFRQVDEKLF
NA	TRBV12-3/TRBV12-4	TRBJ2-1	ASSVAAKYNEQF
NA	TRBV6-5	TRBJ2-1	ASSPEGGLSYNEQF
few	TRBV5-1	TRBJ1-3	ASSLGGRDGNTIY
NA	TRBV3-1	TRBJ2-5	ASSPGQAVPEETQY
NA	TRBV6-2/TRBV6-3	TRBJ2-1	ASSSLWTTNEQF
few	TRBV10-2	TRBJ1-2	ASSEGYRPAGGYT
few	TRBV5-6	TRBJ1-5	ASSLGGVSNQPQH
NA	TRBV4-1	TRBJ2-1	ASSQDRARDNEQF
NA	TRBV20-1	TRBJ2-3	SARGRLAGWETDTQY
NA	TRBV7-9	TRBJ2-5	ASSFIENEQY
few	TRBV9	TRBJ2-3	ASSVSRGTDTQY
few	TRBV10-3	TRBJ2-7	AIRAGTGGYEQY
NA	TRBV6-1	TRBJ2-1	ASSQAMLRLAGTNEQF
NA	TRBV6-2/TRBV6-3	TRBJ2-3	ASSPYNTDTQY
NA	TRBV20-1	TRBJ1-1	SARAKTVRVEAF
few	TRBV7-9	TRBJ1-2	ASSPRNSGYT
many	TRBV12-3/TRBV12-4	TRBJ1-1	ASSPSHENTEAF
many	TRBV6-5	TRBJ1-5	ASSYGINSNQPQH
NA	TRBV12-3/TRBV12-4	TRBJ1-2	ASSWGGSNT
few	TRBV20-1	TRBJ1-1	SARRGQGHVNTEAF
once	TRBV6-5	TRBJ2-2	ASSYTPDRVWTGELF
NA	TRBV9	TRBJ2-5	ASSQAGSYQETQY
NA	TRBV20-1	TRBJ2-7	SAEKGGVSYEQY
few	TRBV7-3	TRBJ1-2	ASSLTGGDSYGYT
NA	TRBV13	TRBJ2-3	ASSLGKGNTQY
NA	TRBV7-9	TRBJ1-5	ASSLGGGAQPQH
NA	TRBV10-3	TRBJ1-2	AISEQVPKGHYGYT
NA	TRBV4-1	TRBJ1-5	ASSPTGMGNQPQH